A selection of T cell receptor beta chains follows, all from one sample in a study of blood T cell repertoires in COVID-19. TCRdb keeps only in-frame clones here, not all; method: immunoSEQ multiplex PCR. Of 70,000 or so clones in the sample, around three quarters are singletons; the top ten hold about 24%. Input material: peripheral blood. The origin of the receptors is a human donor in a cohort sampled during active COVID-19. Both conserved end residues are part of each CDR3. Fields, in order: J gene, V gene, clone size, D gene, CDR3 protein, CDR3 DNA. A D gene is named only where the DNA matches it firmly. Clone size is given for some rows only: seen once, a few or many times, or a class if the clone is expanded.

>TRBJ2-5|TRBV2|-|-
CASSTLRETQYF
TGTGCCAGCAGTACATTGAGGGAGACCCAGTACTTC
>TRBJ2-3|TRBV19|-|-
CATKQNRVTDTQYF
TGTGCCACAAAACAAAACAGGGTAACAGATACGCAGTATTTT
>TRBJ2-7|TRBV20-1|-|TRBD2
CSASGGGGYSFDSVYEQYF
TGCAGTGCTAGTGGTGGGGGAGGGTACTCTTTTGATTCGGTTTACGAGCAGTACTTC
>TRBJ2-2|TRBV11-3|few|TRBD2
CASSDRTSGKPGELFF
TGTGCCAGCAGCGACCGGACTAGCGGGAAACCCGGGGAGCTGTTTTTT
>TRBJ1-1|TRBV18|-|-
CASSLDSRGSEAFF
TGTGCCAGCTCGCTGGACAGCCGGGGCTCTGAAGCTTTCTTT
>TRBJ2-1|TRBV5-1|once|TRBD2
CASSADSGVNEQFF
TGCGCCAGCAGTGCTGACAGCGGGGTGAATGAGCAGTTCTTC
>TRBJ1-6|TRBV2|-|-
CASSEVARAGSPLHF
TGTGCCAGCAGTGAAGTCGCCAGGGCGGGATCACCCCTCCACTTT
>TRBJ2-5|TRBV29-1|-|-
CSVEIGETQYF
TGCAGCGTTGAAATCGGGGAGACCCAGTACTTC
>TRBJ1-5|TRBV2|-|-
CASRAGSQGSQPQHF
TGTGCCAGCAGGGCAGGGTCTCAAGGAAGTCAGCCCCAGCATTTT
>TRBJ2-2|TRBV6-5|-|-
CASSRSGTGELFF
TGTGCCAGTTCACGGAGTGGAACCGGGGAGCTGTTTTTT
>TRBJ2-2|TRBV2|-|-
CASGSLGQLNTGELFF
TGTGCCAGCGGGTCTCTGGGGCAGCTTAACACCGGGGAGCTGTTTTTT
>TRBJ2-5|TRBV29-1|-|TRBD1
CSVQTRQGQETQYF
TGCAGCGTCCAAACTAGACAGGGCCAAGAGACCCAGTACTTC
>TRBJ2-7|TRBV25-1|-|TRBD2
CASSDSGSSHEQYF
TGTGCCAGCAGTGATAGCGGGAGCTCCCACGAGCAGTACTTC
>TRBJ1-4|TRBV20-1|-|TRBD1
CSASGTGTVNEKLFF
TGCAGTGCTAGTGGTACCGGGACAGTGAATGAAAAACTGTTTTTT
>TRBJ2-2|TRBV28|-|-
CASSISGVGELFF
TGTGCCAGCAGTATCTCAGGGGTCGGGGAGCTGTTTTTT
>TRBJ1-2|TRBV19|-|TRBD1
CASSVGTGGADYGYTF
TGTGCCAGTAGCGTCGGGACAGGGGGCGCCGACTATGGCTACACCTTC
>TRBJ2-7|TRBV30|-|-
CAWSPRDRHLYEQYF
TGTGCCTGGAGTCCTCGAGACAGGCACCTCTACGAGCAGTACTTC
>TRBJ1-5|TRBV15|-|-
CATSRDPSVRNQPQHF
TGTGCCACCAGCAGAGATCCGTCAGTTCGCAATCAGCCCCAGCATTTT
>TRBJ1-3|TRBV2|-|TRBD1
CASTRGQQLRTGNTIYF
TGTGCCAGCACTAGGGGACAGCAATTGAGGACTGGAAACACCATATATTTT
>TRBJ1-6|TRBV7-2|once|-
CASSLGEQPNSPLHF
TGTGCCAGCAGCTTGGGTGAACAGCCGAATTCACCCCTCCACTTT
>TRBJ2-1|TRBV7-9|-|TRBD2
CASSSTSGRGWNEQFF
TGTGCCAGCAGCTCGACTAGCGGGAGAGGGTGGAATGAGCAGTTCTTC
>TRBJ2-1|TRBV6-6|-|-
CASSFTGVREVGEQFF
TGTGCCAGCAGTTTTACAGGGGTTAGGGAGGTCGGTGAGCAGTTCTTC
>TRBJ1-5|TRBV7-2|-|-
CASSMEPRGYQPQHF
TGTGCCAGCAGCATGGAACCCAGGGGTTACCAGCCCCAGCATTTT
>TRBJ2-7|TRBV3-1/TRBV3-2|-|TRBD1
CASSQVRLGQASSYEQYF
TGTGCCAGCAGCCAAGTTCGTCTAGGACAGGCGAGCTCCTACGAGCAGTACTTC
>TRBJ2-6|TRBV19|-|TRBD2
CATMPGGTAGANVLTF
TGTGCCACCATGCCGGGGGGAACCGCTGGGGCCAACGTCCTGACTTTC
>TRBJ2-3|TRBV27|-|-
CASSLTRRGTDTQYF
TGTGCCAGCAGTTTGACTAGGCGGGGCACAGATACGCAGTATTTT
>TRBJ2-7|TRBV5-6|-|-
CASSLSGYEQYF
TGTGCCAGCAGCTTGTCAGGGTACGAGCAGTACTTC